One T cell receptor (beta chain) is described in this entry. This clone was seen a single time. Its antigen is unknown. No much larger clone is present one base from it, and per-base qualities are unavailable. According to the germline V gene, CDR1 reads MDHEN and CDR2 reads SYDVKM. The CDR3, from cysteine to phenylalanine, totals 12 residues. The CDR3 DNA has 36 bases and is translated from base 1. V drops 11 bases and J drops 6 bases, leaving 14 bases in between. TCRbeta CDR3 regions were amplified from genomic DNA using the immunoSEQ Assay, a bias-controlled multiplex PCR. Per the original workflow: Within the assay, amplification of reference gene primers was used to estimate how many nucleated cells each sample contained. To quantify the absolute abundance of each unique TCRbeta CDR3 rearrangement, sequence reads were collapsed and filtered. For each sample, productive Simpson clonality was calculated by taking the square root of Simpson's diversity index across productive rearrangements. Held by TCRdb, this immuneACCESS table contains in-frame sequences only and omits some clones. Under half of the omission traces to an unresolved V gene where checked; the cause of the rest is unknown. V, J and clone size reflect that table, while D and trimming were determined from the DNA. The sample yields about 28,000 clones; roughly 86% were counted once. The ten largest clones take up less than 8% of the sample.

The data originate from a study of blood T cell repertoires in COVID-19 (dated by TCRdb to about 2020). At the level of the whole study: Collaborator samples came from the United States, Italy and Spain and covered acute and convalescent phases of COVID-19. The prospective study material was composed of cDNA or gDNA derived from T cells, B-cell-depleted T cells, or PBMCs. Deeply sampled blood TCRbeta repertoires from subjects exposed to, actively infected with, or recovered from COVID-19 were included in the dataset. A freely available public database, intended as a resource for researchers studying the immune response to SARS-CoV-2, is where the repertoires were released. Samples came from the ongoing ImmuneRACE study (first 160 participants) plus 1,254 subjects from 6 global collaborators. Nearly every sample came with metadata listing a de-identified subject ID, COVID-19 status, age in years and sex. HLA class I and class II types, where available, came from metadata supplied by the sample provider rather than from assay-based typing.

General findings and caveats noted by the study authors: How much clinical and demographic metadata was included differed by source and by participant, and the metadata was provided uncurated.

In Seattle, one collaborating source enrolled patients while the infection was active and tracked those patients longitudinally over the course of disease. Each collaborating institution followed its own protocols to collect whole blood in K2EDTA tubes. For TCRbeta analysis, collaborators shipped samples as frozen whole blood, isolated PBMCs, or DNA extracted from either of those sample types. The sequenced material came from peripheral blood. The chain is made from TRBV28 and TRBJ1-5; the D region possibly corresponds to TRBD1 (5 bases align). The sequence derives from a man aged 60 to 75 with COVID-19, enrolled during active disease. Read as DNA, the sequence is TGTGCCGCCCGGGGGGTAGGTCAGCCCCAGCATTTT. The encoded protein is CAARGVGQPQHF.